This TCR beta chain was captured by sequencing in a study of Ad26.COV2.S vaccination and SARS-CoV-2 variants (dated by TCRdb to about 2021). In terms of the full investigation: Donors in the vaccine arm were drawn from COV1001, a phase I-IIa trial of Ad26.COV2.S in healthy adults that was multicentre, randomized, double-blind and placebo-controlled. Trial participants were randomized into five groups of five, in which low-dose or high-dose Ad26.COV2.S was given once or twice, or placebo was given on both occasions. The TCR-sequenced set comprised approximately 32 samples: some 19 Ad26.COV2.S vaccine recipients, 5 placebo recipients and 8 SARS-CoV-2 convalescent individuals. Blinding of investigators to trial group allocation was maintained during experiments and outcome assessment. The specificity and breadth of SARS-CoV-2-reactive T cell receptors after Ad26.COV2.S vaccination were assessed by TCRbeta repertoire sequencing. Dosing of Ad26.COV2.S was intramuscular, at either 5x10^10 or 1x10^11 viral particles, delivered as one shot or as two shots spaced 56 days apart.

Remarks on this clone: What antigen it recognizes has not been identified. Qualities for individual bases were not recorded, and no much larger clone is one base off.

Sample treatment or condition, as interpreted from the label and publication: about 20 received Ad26.COV2.S at low or high dose, single or two shots; about 5 received placebo; per-sample allocation not given. Repertoires of vaccine and placebo recipients were sequenced from samples collected on day 63 after the first injection. Between 29 July and 7 August 2020, Cohort 1b enrolled fewer than 30 adults aged 18-55 years at one site in Boston, USA. Ad26.COV2.S was a replication-incompetent adenovirus type 26 vector expressing a prefusion-stabilized SARS-CoV-2 spike protein from the original Wuhan strain. The immunoSEQ Assay was used to sequence TCRbeta CDR3 regions. After extraction, genomic DNA underwent amplification by bias-controlled multiplex PCR, followed by high-throughput sequencing. In the authors' own workflow: To quantify the absolute abundance of every unique TCRbeta CDR3 region, sequences were collapsed and filtered. T cell fraction was estimated by normalizing TCRbeta template counts to usable DNA, which was measured by amplifying reference genes present in all nucleated cells. Repertoire TCRs were annotated as SARS-CoV-2-specific by exact matching of V gene, CDR3 amino acid sequence and J gene to a known reactive TCR set. The reference SARS-CoV-2 TCR set came from MIRA and was filtered for enrichment in COVID-19-positive ImmuneCODE repertoires, removing public or cross-reactive TCRs. Drawing on the MIRA antigens, annotated TCRs were analysed further at the level of specific ORF or position within ORF. Breadth was defined as annotated unique rearrangements over total unique productive rearrangements; depth was the summed frequency of those rearrangements. TCR breadth was compared between groups using two-sided Wilcoxon rank-sum tests. The source is immuneACCESS, and TCRdb retained only in-frame sequences with V and J called. Part of the clones is not carried over; for the studies checked, unresolved V genes explain less than half of this, and the remainder is unexplained. V, J and clone size derive from that table, while D and trimming were established from the DNA sequence. This sample is represented by 350,000 to 500,000 clones; 80% to 95% of them were singletons. In total, the top ten clones hold more than 3.5% of the sample.

General findings and caveats noted by the study authors: Non-spike TCR breadth was comparable between vaccine and placebo recipients, consistent with the vaccine containing only spike. The study was not powered for comparison of responses between vaccine doses or regimens. Compared with placebo recipients, Ad26.COV2.S recipients showed higher spike-specific TCR breadth (P = 0.0014). The authors noted that total T cell responses may have been underestimated by the TCR breadth and depth analyses. After vaccination, spike-specific CD8+ and CD4+ T cell responses were reported to show substantial breadth.

The receptor was isolated from a person between 18 and 60 years old who received the Ad26.COV2.S COVID-19 vaccine or a placebo. The source was peripheral blood, collected in a trial of Ad26.COV2.S vaccine versus placebo.

The bases are TGTGCCTTCCCCCCCGGGACTAGCGGGTACAATGAGCAGTTCTTC. This encodes CAFPPGTSGYNEQFF. The chain is assembled from TRBV28 and TRBJ2-1; TRBD2 agrees with 12 junctional bases. V ends up 11 bases short and J 4 bases short, with an unmatched junction base count of 9. In the germline V gene, CDR1 corresponds to MDHEN and CDR2 to SYDVKM. Inclusive of the bounding cysteine and phenylalanine, the CDR3 is 15 residues long. Only CDR3 DNA remains: 45 bases, in frame from the first base.